What follows is one T cell receptor (beta chain) and its context. Its target is unknown. Germline and junction disagree at one end, which may indicate a read error. The PCR had 60 Vbeta and 13 Jbeta primers. Clones were sequenced by immunoSEQ multiplex PCR, and TCRdb holds only the in-frame ones, with some missing. The table includes 120,000 or so clones, 76% detected once. These data originate in a study of cytomegalovirus exposure and HLA in healthy donors. The V gene's germline CDR1 is SNHLY and CDR2 FYNNEI. There are 14 residues in the CDR3. The study, taken as a whole, reports: Sequencing artifact likely explains a cluster of highly shared sequence variants. Analysis performed later showed TCR beta chains linked to HLA being more clonally expanded than equally common others. Presence/absence results assume similar sequencing depth per donor, which may not hold. Through in vitro validation, three CMV-associated chains were shown to be specific for CMV antigens.

Specimen: PBMCs. J is TRBJ1-2 and V is TRBV2, with D uncertain. This TCR was recovered from a man aged 25 to 40 in good health and CMV-seropositive. The CDR3 DNA is TGTGCCAGCAGGGAAGAGGGAGCCTTCTATGGCTACACCTTC. It specifies CASREEGAFYGYTF.